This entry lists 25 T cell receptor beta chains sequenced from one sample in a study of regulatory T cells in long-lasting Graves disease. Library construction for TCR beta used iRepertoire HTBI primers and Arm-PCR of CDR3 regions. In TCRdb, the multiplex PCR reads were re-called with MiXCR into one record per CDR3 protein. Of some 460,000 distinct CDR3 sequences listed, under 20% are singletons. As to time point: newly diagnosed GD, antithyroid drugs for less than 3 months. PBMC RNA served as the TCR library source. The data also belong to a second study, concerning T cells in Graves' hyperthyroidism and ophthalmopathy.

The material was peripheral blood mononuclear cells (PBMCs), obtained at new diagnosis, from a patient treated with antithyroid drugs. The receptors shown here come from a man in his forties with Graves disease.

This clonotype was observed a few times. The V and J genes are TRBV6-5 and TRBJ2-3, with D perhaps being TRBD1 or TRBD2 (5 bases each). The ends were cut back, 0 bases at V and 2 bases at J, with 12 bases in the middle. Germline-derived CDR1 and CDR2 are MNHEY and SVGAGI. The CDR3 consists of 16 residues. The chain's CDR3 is CASSYSIWGNTDTQYF. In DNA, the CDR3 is TGTGCCAGCAGTTACTCGATTTGGGGGAACACAGATACGCAGTATTTT.

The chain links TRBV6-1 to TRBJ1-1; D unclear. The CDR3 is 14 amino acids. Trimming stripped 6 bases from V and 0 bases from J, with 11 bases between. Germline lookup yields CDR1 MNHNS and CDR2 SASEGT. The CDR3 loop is CASSSGSLNTEAFF. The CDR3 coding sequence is TGTGCCAGCAGCTCCGGGTCTCTGAACACTGAAGCTTTCTTT.

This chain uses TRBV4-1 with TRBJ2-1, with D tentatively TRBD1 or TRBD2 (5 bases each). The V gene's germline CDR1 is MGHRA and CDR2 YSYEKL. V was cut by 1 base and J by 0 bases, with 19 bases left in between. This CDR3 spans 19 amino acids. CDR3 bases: TGCGCCAGCAGCCAAGTAGGGTCCCGAGGGGCTCACTCCTACAATGAGCAGTTCTTC. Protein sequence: CASSQVGSRGAHSYNEQFF.

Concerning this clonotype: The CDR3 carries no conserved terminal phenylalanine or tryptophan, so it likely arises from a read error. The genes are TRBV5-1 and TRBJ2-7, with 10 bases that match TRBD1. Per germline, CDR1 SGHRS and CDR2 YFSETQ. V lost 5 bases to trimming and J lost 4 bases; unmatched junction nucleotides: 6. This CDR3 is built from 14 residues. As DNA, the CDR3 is TGCGCCAGCAGTTCCGGGACAGGGGCTTACGAGCAGTACTCC. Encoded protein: CASSSGTGAYEQYS.

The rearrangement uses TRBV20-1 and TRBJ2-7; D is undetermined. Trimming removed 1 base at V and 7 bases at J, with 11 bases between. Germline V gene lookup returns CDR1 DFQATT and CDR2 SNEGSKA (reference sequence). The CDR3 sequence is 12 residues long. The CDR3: CSARVAPQEQYF. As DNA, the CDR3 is TGCAGTGCTAGAGTTGCGCCGCAGGAGCAGTACTTC.

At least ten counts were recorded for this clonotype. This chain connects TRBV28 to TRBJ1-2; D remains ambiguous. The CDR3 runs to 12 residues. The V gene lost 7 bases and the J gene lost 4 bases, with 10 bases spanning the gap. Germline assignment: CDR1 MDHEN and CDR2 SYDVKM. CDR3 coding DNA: TGTGCCAGCAAGTTGACCTCCTATGGCTACACCTTC. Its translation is CASKLTSYGYTF.

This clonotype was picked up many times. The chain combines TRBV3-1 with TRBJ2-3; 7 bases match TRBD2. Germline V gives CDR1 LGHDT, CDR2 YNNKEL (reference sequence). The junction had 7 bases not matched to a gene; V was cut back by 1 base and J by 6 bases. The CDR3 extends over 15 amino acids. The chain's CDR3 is CASSQGGGPSDTQYF. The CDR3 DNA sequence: TGTGCCAGCAGCCAAGGGGGAGGGCCCTCGGATACGCAGTATTTT.

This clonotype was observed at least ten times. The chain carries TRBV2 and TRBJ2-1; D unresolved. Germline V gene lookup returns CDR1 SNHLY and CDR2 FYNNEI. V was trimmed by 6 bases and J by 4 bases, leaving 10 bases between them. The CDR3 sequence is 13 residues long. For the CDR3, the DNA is TGTGCCAGCAGCGATACAGAATACAATGAGCAGTTCTTC. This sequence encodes CASSDTEYNEQFF.

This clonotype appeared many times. The CDR3 coding sequence is TGTGCCAGCAGGGACCGGGACAGAGTCCGCTTAAGCGGGAGTCACGAGCAGTACTTC. Amino acids: CASRDRDRVRLSGSHEQYF. The chain employs TRBV2 and TRBJ2-7; tentative D call: TRBD2 (8 bases). Trimming removed 6 bases at V and 5 bases at J, with 32 bases between. Germline CDR1 and CDR2: SNHLY and FYNNEI. The CDR3 length is 19 residues.

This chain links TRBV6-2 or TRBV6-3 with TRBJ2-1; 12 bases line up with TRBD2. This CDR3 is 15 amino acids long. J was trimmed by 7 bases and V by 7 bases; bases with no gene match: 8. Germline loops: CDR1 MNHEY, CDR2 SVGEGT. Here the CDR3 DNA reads TGTGCCAGCATCCCTAGCGGGAGGGCCGGGAATGAGCAGTTCTTC. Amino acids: CASIPSGRAGNEQFF.

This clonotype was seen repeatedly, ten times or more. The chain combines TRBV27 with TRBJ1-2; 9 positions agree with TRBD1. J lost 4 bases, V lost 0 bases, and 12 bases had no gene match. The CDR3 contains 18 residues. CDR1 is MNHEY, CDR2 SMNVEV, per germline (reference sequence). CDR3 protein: CASSLSVPLLDRGYGYTF. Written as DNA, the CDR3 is TGTGCCAGCAGTTTATCGGTTCCCCTCTTGGACAGGGGCTATGGCTACACCTTC.

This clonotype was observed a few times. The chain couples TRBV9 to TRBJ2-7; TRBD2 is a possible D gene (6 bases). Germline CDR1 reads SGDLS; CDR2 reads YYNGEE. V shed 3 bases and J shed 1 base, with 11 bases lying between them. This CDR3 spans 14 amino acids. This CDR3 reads CASSDPSASYEQYF. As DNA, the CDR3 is TGTGCCAGCAGCGACCCTAGCGCTTCCTACGAGCAGTACTTC.

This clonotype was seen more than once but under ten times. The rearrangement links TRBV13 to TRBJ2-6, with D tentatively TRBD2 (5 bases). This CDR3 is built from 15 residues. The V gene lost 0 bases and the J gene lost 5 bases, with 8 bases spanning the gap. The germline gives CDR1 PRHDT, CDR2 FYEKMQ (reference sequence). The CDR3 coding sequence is TGTGCCAGCAGCTTAGGGACTAAACGGGCCAACGTCCTGACTTTC. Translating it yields CASSLGTKRANVLTF.

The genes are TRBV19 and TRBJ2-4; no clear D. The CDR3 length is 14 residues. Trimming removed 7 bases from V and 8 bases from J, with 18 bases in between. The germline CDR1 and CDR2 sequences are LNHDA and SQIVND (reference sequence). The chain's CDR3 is CASTPGPNRHIQYF. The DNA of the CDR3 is TGTGCCAGTACCCCGGGCCCTAACCGGCACATTCAGTACTTC.

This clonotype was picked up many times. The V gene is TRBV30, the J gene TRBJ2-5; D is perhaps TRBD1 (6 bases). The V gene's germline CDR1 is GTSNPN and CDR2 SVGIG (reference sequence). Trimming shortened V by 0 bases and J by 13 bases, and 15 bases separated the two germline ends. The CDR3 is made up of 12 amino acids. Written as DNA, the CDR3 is TGTGCCTGGAGTGTACTCGGGACATCCCTGTACTTC. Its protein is CAWSVLGTSLYF.

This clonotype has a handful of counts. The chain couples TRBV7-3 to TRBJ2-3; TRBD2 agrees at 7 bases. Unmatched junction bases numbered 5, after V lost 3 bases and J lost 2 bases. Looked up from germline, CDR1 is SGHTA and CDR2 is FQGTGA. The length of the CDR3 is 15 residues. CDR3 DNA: TGTGCCAGCAGCTTGGGCGGGAGTTACACAGATACGCAGTATTTT. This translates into CASSLGGSYTDTQYF.

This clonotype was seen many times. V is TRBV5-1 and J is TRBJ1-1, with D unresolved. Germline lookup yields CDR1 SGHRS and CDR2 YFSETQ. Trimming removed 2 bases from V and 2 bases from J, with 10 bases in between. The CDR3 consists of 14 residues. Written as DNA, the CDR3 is TGCGCCAGCAGCTTCTACCGGAGTAACACTGAAGCTTTCTTT. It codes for CASSFYRSNTEAFF.

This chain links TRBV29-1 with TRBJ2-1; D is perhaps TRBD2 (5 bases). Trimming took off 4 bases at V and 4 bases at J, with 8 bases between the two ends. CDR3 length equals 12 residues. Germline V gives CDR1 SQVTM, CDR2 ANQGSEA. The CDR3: CSVVWTYNEQFF. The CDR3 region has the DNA TGCAGCGTTGTTTGGACTTACAATGAGCAGTTCTTC.

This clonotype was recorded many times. In DNA, the CDR3 is TGCGCCAGCAGCTTATCTTTTCGGAGTGAGCAGTTCTTC. Its translation: CASSLSFRSEQFF. V and J are TRBV5-1 and TRBJ2-1; no reliable D call. Trimming took off 2 bases at V and 9 bases at J, with 12 bases between the two ends. Germline CDR1 SGHRS, CDR2 YFSETQ. This CDR3 spans 13 amino acids.

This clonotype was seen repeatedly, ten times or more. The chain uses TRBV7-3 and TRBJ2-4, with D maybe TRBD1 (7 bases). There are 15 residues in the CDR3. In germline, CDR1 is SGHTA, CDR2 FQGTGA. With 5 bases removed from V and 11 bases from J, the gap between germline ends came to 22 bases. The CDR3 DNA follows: TGTGCCAGCAGCCCCTTGGGCAGGGGGGAATTGGTTCAGTACTTC. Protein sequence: CASSPLGRGELVQYF.

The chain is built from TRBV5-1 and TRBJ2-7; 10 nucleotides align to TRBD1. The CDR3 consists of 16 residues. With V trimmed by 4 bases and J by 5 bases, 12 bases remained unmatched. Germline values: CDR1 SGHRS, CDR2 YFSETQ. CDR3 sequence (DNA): TGCGCCAGCAGCCCCAATAGGGGACAGGGGCTTGACGAGCAGTACTTC. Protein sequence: CASSPNRGQGLDEQYF.

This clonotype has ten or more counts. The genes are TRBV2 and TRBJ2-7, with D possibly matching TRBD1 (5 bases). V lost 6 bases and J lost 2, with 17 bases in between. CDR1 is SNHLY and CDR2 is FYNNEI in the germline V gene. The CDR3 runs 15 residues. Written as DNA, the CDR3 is TGTGCCAGCAGCTTTGACAGAGATGCAACCTACGAGCAGTACTTC. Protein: CASSFDRDATYEQYF.

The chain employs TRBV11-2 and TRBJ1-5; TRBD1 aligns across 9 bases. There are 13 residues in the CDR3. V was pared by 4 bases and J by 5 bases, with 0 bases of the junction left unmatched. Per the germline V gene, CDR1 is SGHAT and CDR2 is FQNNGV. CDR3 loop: CASSWTGDQPQHF. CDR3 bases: TGTGCCAGCAGCTGGACAGGGGATCAGCCCCAGCATTTT.

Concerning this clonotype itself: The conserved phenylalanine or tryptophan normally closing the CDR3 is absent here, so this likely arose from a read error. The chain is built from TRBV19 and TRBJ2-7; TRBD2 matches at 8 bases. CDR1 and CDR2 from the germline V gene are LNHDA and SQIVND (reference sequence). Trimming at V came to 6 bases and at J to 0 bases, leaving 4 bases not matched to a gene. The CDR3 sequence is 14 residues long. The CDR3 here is CASSFSGSSYEQYL. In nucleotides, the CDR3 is TGTGCCAGTAGCTTCAGCGGGAGCTCCTACGAGCAGTACCTC.

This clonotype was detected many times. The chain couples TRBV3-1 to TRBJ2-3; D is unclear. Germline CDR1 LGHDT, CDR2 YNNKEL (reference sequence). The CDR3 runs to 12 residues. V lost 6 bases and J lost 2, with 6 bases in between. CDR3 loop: CASSQTTDTQYF. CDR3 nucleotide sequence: TGTGCCAGCAGTCAGACCACAGATACGCAGTATTTT.